This T cell receptor (beta chain) was identified in a study of blood T cell repertoires in COVID-19. Germline lookup yields CDR1 SQVTM and CDR2 ANQGSEA. This CDR3 comprises 14 residues. Trimming stripped 6 bases from V and 5 bases from J, with 19 bases between. The method was immunoSEQ multiplex PCR; TCRdb's version includes in-frame clones alone and lacks a portion of them. The profile shows about 36,000 clones, 80% to 90% of them singletons. This clonotype was obtained from an older man with acute or convalescent COVID-19. Source material: peripheral blood. V is TRBV29-1 and J is TRBJ1-2; D might be TRBD1 (5 bases). The DNA for the CDR3 is TGCAGCGTCCCCTTGGGCCAGGGAGGGTATGGCTACACCTTC. This translates into CSVPLGQGGYGYTF.